This T cell receptor beta chain was captured by sequencing in a study of blood T cell repertoires in COVID-19. The trim removed 5 bases at V and 1 base at J, leaving 8 bases unmatched. This CDR3 has 16 amino acids. Germline CDR1 and CDR2: SGHVS and FQNEAQ. Libraries were prepared by immunoSEQ multiplex PCR; TCRdb keeps only in-frame clonotypes and omits some of them. The sample lists about 220,000 clones, approximately 83% seen once, with about 3.2% in the top ten. The chain joins TRBV7-8 to TRBJ2-1, with 7 bases aligning to TRBD2. The TCR sequence derives from an older woman who had recovered from COVID-19. Sequenced sample: PBMCs or T cells enriched from blood (not recorded which). The CDR3 loop is CASSDSGSRSYNEQFF. Written as DNA, the CDR3 is TGTGCCAGCAGCGATAGCGGGTCTCGATCCTACAATGAGCAGTTCTTC.